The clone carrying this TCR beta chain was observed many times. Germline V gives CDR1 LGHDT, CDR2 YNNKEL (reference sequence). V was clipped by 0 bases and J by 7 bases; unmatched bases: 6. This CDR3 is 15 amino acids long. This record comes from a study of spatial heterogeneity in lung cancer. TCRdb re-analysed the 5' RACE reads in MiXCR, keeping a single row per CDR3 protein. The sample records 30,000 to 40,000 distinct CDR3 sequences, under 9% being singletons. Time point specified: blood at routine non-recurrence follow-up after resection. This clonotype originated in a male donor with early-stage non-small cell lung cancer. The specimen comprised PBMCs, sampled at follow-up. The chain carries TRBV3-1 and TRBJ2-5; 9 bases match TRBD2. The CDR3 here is CASSQEGISGGTQYF. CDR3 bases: TGTGCCAGCAGCCAAGAAGGGATTAGCGGGGGGACCCAGTACTTC.